This is a list of T cell receptor beta chains from one sample in a study of shared clonotypes between healthy human individuals. TCRdb's table, derived via immunoSEQ multiplex PCR, lists solely in-frame clones and lacks some. The sample yields 2 million to 2.5 million clones, approximately 90% seen once. What was sequenced was naive CD4+ T cells from PBMCs. The receptors come from a young man in good health. Some clones in this sample may be carry-over from other donors' samples. Each CDR3 is given with its conserved first and last residue. Fields, in order: J gene, V gene, clone size, D gene, CDR3 protein, CDR3 DNA. D genes are given only for firm matches. The size field is filled for only some rows; it gives once, few, many or a size class.

TRBJ2-1 | TRBV9 | once | TRBD2 | CASTRLAGGVYNEQFF | TGTGCCAGCACAAGACTAGCGGGAGGAGTCTACAATGAGCAGTTCTTC
TRBJ2-1 | TRBV7-3 | . | . | CASSLTQFNEQFF | TGTGCCAGCAGCTTAACGCAGTTCAATGAGCAGTTCTTC
TRBJ2-4 | TRBV7-2 | . | TRBD1 | CASSERQGINIQYF | TGTGCCAGCAGCGAACGACAGGGGATAAACATTCAGTACTTC
TRBJ2-7 | TRBV27 | . | . | CASSRGRGLSYEQYF | TGTGCCAGCAGTAGGGGTCGAGGGCTCTCCTACGAGCAGTACTTC
TRBJ1-2 | TRBV28 | . | TRBD1 | CASSLGPPGQGADYGYTF | TGTGCCAGCAGTTTGGGACCCCCGGGACAGGGGGCGGACTATGGCTACACCTTC
TRBJ2-1 | TRBV5-1 | . | . | CASSPASYNEQFF | TGCGCCAGCAGCCCTGCTAGCTACAATGAGCAGTTCTTC
TRBJ2-5 | TRBV6-1 | . | TRBD1 | CASGDRGSETQYF | TGTGCCAGCGGGGACAGGGGTTCAGAGACCCAGTACTTC
TRBJ2-1 | TRBV7-7 | . | . | CASSLVEGSGNEQFF | TGTGCCAGCAGCTTAGTAGAGGGCTCGGGCAATGAGCAGTTCTTC
TRBJ1-3 | TRBV6-1 | . | . | CATSVSGNTIYF | TGTGCCACCAGTGTCAGTGGAAACACCATATATTTT
TRBJ1-4 | TRBV2 | . | . | CASSPPARAPNEKLFF | TGTGCCAGCAGCCCTCCCGCCAGGGCTCCTAATGAAAAACTGTTTTTT
TRBJ2-1 | TRBV6-6 | . | TRBD2 | CASNQRTSVTEQFF | TGTGCCAGCAATCAAAGGACTAGCGTGACTGAGCAGTTCTTC
TRBJ2-2 | TRBV5-1 | . | . | CASSSGTTTLAGELFF | TGCGCCAGCAGCTCCGGGACCACAACTCTGGCCGGGGAGCTGTTTTTT
TRBJ2-5 | TRBV28 | . | TRBD1 | CASSVRQGHKETQYF | TGTGCCAGCAGTGTCAGACAGGGTCACAAGGAGACCCAGTACTTC
TRBJ1-2 | TRBV6-5 | . | . | CASSYAALYGYTF | TGTGCCAGCAGTTATGCAGCCCTCTATGGCTACACCTTC
TRBJ2-3 | TRBV4-1 | . | . | CASSQDRVRTDTQYF | TGCGCCAGCAGCCAAGACCGGGTCAGGACAGATACGCAGTATTTT
TRBJ1-2 | TRBV2 | . | TRBD1 | CASSAWDRGTGGYTF | TGTGCCAGCAGTGCTTGGGACAGGGGAACTGGTGGCTACACCTTC
TRBJ2-2 | TRBV5-1 | . | . | CASRSSPSNTGELFF | TGCGCCAGCCGTAGCAGCCCTTCGAACACCGGGGAGCTGTTTTTT
TRBJ2-5 | TRBV27 | . | TRBD2 | CASSLVPQRGAQETQYF | TGTGCCAGCAGTTTGGTACCCCAGCGGGGGGCCCAAGAGACCCAGTACTTC
TRBJ2-2 | TRBV28 | once | TRBD1 | CASSLNRGKAWTGELFF | TGTGCCAGCAGTTTGAACAGGGGTAAAGCGTGGACCGGGGAGCTGTTTTTT
TRBJ1-2 | TRBV23-1 | . | . | CASSPSAGPLSRNYGYTF | TGCGCCAGCAGCCCATCGGCCGGGCCCCTATCGCGGAACTATGGCTACACCTTC
TRBJ2-2 | TRBV5-4 | . | . | CASSLAGVRTGELFF | TGTGCCAGCAGCTTGGCGGGAGTAAGGACCGGGGAGCTGTTTTTT
TRBJ1-1 | TRBV2 | . | TRBD1 | CASMDRLNTEAFF | TGTGCCAGCATGGACAGGTTGAACACTGAAGCTTTCTTT
TRBJ1-1 | TRBV28 | . | . | CASTPRRGEAFF | TGTGCCAGCACGCCAAGGAGGGGTGAAGCTTTCTTT
TRBJ2-1 | TRBV7-2 | . | TRBD1 | CASSLQRGLNEQFF | TGTGCCAGCAGCTTACAGAGGGGGCTCAATGAGCAGTTCTTC
TRBJ2-3 | TRBV7-2 | . | . | CASSGRGVGADTQYF | TGTGCCAGCAGCGGCCGGGGTGTGGGGGCTGATACGCAGTATTTT
TRBJ2-7 | TRBV5-1 | . | . | CASSLDKSSSYEQYF | TGCGCCAGCAGCTTGGACAAGAGCAGCTCCTACGAGCAGTACTTC
TRBJ2-2 | TRBV7-6 | . | . | CASSLGPSNTGELFF | TGTGCCAGCAGCTTAGGACCGTCGAACACCGGGGAGCTGTTTTTT
TRBJ1-5 | TRBV19 | . | . | CASSYSNQPQHF | TGTGCCAGTAGCTATAGCAATCAGCCCCAGCATTTT
TRBJ1-4 | TRBV27 | . | . | CASSLSGLWGGEKLFF | TGTGCCAGCAGTCTCTCGGGACTCTGGGGGGGTGAAAAACTGTTTTTT
TRBJ2-5 | TRBV7-6 | . | . | CASSLEARETQYF | TGTGCCAGCAGCTTAGAGGCCCGAGAGACCCAGTACTTC
TRBJ1-4 | TRBV10-3 | . | . | CAIPFSSGNEKLFF | TGTGCCATCCCGTTCTCTTCAGGGAATGAAAAACTGTTTTTT
TRBJ2-3 | TRBV9 | . | . | CASSVGAGAEGTQYF | TGTGCCAGCAGCGTAGGTGCTGGGGCCGAGGGTACGCAGTATTTT
TRBJ1-5 | TRBV19 | . | TRBD1 | CASSIDRGVQPQHF | TGTGCCAGTAGTATAGACAGGGGGGTTCAGCCCCAGCATTTT
TRBJ2-7 | TRBV5-1 | . | TRBD1 | CASSLVGTGDFSYEQYF | TGCGCCAGCAGCTTGGTCGGGACAGGGGATTTCTCCTACGAGCAGTACTTC
TRBJ1-2 | TRBV19 | once | . | CASSTSYNWHRSGYTF | TGTGCCAGTAGTACCTCATATAATTGGCACAGGAGTGGCTACACCTTC
TRBJ2-2 | TRBV9 | . | . | CASSATGADTGELFF | TGTGCCAGCAGCGCGACAGGCGCTGACACCGGGGAGCTGTTTTTT
TRBJ2-7 | TRBV5-1 | . | . | CASSPVQDGSYEQYF | TGCGCCAGCAGCCCGGTCCAGGACGGCTCCTACGAGCAGTACTTC
TRBJ2-1 | TRBV9 | once | . | CASSVLLGEQFF | TGTGCCAGCAGCGTGTTGCTTGGTGAGCAGTTCTTC
TRBJ2-3 | TRBV2 | . | TRBD2 | CASLTSGRITDTQYF | TGTGCCAGCTTAACTAGCGGGAGGATAACAGATACGCAGTATTTT
TRBJ2-3 | TRBV30 | . | . | CAWSEEGQQRDTQYF | TGTGCCTGGAGTGAGGAGGGACAGCAGAGAGATACGCAGTATTTT
TRBJ2-6 | TRBV5-1 | . | . | CASKSYPVGHSGANVLTF | TGCGCCAGCAAGTCTTACCCCGTAGGCCACTCTGGGGCCAACGTCCTGACTTTC